Sequencing of this T cell receptor beta chain was carried out in a study of persistence of HIV-infected CD4 T cells. Study overall: Up to about 200 mL blood was drawn at multiple time points; a couple of donors had single-time leukapheresis. Findings and caveats of the study: Antigen-responding cells were enriched for degenerate expanded CDR3beta sequences. Proviral oligoclonality tracked with TCR oligoclonality within the same sorted cells.

Overlapping HIV-1 Gag 15-mer peptides at around 1 ug per peptide per mL were used. Memory cells lacking CD40L and CD69 with high CD45RO were sorted. Anti-CD28/CD49d costimulation, CD40-blocking antibody and enfuvirtide were given to CD8-depleted PBMCs for roughly 20 hours. The CDR3 spans 16 residues. The V gene lost 4 bases and the J gene lost 4 bases, with 17 bases spanning the gap. Germline V gene lookup returns CDR1 SGHNT and CDR2 YENEEA. Concerning this clone: What it binds is unknown.

The libraries were made with immunoSEQ version 4 in survey mode. Produced via immunoSEQ multiplex PCR; TCRdb's table is partial and in-frame only. This table holds 30,000 to 35,000 clones, roughly 82% found once. This specimen was CD4+ T cells sorted from PBMCs after approximately 19-hour stimulation, taken from a patient who received antiretroviral therapy. The sequence derives from an adult woman with HIV who was CMV-seropositive. The chain employs TRBV11-3 and TRBJ2-1, with a tentative D call TRBD2 (5 bases). CDR3 residues: CASSCALEAEYNEQFF. The CDR3 DNA reads TGTGCCAGCAGCTGTGCGCTAGAAGCGGAATACAATGAGCAGTTCTTC.